This TCR beta chain was recorded in a study of response to subunit inactivated influenza vaccine. Deletions cut 3 bases from V and 1 base from J, with 10 bases between. The CDR3 has 14 residues. Germline-derived CDR1 and CDR2 are SGHAT and FQNNGV. From the RT-PCR reads, TCRdb called clonotypes with MiXCR, one entry per CDR3 protein. The data hold about 650,000 distinct CDR3 sequences, with around a sixth observed a single time. This clonotype occurred many times. The TCR comes from a man aged 45-60 years who received an inactivated influenza vaccine. This chain joins TRBV11-2 and TRBJ2-7, with a tentative D call TRBD2 (5 bases). The starting material was PBMCs from blood, obtained 12 days after vaccination. The CDR3 DNA sequence: TGTGCCAGCAGCTTCCCGGGGTGGTCCTACGAGCAGTACTTC. Its protein product is CASSFPGWSYEQYF. The full variable domain, with the rest looked up from reference TRBV11-2 and TRBJ2-7, is EAGVAQSPRYKIIEKRQSVAFWCNPISGHATLYWYQQILGQGPKLLIQFQNNGVVDDSQLPKDRFSAERLKGVDSTLKIQPAKLEDSAVYLCASSFPGWSYEQYFGPGTRLTVT.